A selection of T cell receptor beta chains follows, all from one sample in a study of blood T cell repertoires in COVID-19. Here immunoSEQ multiplex PCR was the method, and the copy in TCRdb shows in-frame clones only, minus some. The sample carries about 180,000 clones, around 86% recorded once. Sequences were obtained from PBMCs or T cells enriched from blood (not recorded which). The receptors come from a woman in her twenties or thirties who had recovered from COVID-19. Each CDR3 is given with its conserved first and last residue. D genes are given only for firm matches. The size field is filled for only some rows; it gives once, few, many or a size class.

v_call	j_call	clone_size	d_call	cdr3_nt	cdr3_aa
TRBV5-6	TRBJ2-7	.	TRBD1	TGTGCCAGCAGCGACCGGGACAGTCCCTACGAGCAGTACTTC	CASSDRDSPYEQYF
TRBV30	TRBJ1-5	.	TRBD1	TGTGCCTGGAGTTCAGGGGGTAATCAGCCCCAGCATTTT	CAWSSGGNQPQHF
TRBV2	TRBJ2-3	.	.	TGTGCCAAGAAGACAGAATCCACAGATACGCAGTATTTT	CAKKTESTDTQYF
TRBV19	TRBJ2-7	.	TRBD1	TGTGCCAGTAGCGGAGGGACAGGGCGTTACGAGCAGTACTTC	CASSGGTGRYEQYF
TRBV12-3/TRBV12-4	TRBJ2-4	.	TRBD2	TGTGCCAGCAGGGGAGGGACTAGTGAGGAGTACTTC	CASRGGTSEEYF
TRBV7-2	TRBJ1-4	few	TRBD1	TGTGCCAGCAGCCCCGAGGCCCGAGGGACAGGGGAAAAACTGTTTTTT	CASSPEARGTGEKLFF
TRBV7-2	TRBJ1-5	.	.	TGTGCCAGCAGCCGCGGTGTGAATCAGCCCCAGCATTTT	CASSRGVNQPQHF
TRBV18	TRBJ1-2	.	.	TGTGCCAGCTCACCCGGTGGGAGCTATGGCTACACCTTC	CASSPGGSYGYTF
TRBV5-6	TRBJ2-3	.	TRBD2	TGTGCCAGCAGCTTCCCGGCTAGCGGGAGTACAGATACGCAGTATTTT	CASSFPASGSTDTQYF
TRBV6-4	TRBJ2-6	few	TRBD2	TGTGCCAGCAGTGACTCAGCGGGGGGCTCTGGGGCCAACGTCCTGACTTTC	CASSDSAGGSGANVLTF
TRBV6-2/TRBV6-3	TRBJ2-3	.	.	TGTGCCAGCAGTTACTCGGTCACTGAAACGCAGTATTTT	CASSYSVTETQYF
TRBV5-4	TRBJ2-1	few	TRBD2	TGTGCCAGCAGCTTGAGAAGCGGGAGGGCCAGGAATGAGCAGTTCTTC	CASSLRSGRARNEQFF
TRBV19	TRBJ2-1	.	TRBD2	TGTGCCAGTAGTACCCGGGCTAGCGGGAGCCCCAATGAGCAGTTCTTC	CASSTRASGSPNEQFF
TRBV27	TRBJ1-1	.	.	TGTGCCAGCAGTTTGGCCGGAGGAGGTGCAGAAGCTTTCTTT	CASSLAGGGAEAFF
TRBV18	TRBJ1-2	.	.	TGTGCCAGCTCACCACGCGCAGGCCATCGAGGCTACACCTTC	CASSPRAGHRGYTF
TRBV29-1	TRBJ1-2	.	.	TGCAGCGTTGGCCGAAGACAGGAGCCCTATGGCTACACCTTC	CSVGRRQEPYGYTF
TRBV5-4	TRBJ2-7	.	TRBD1	TGTGCCAGCAGCTCACCCACAGGGGGCTACGAGCAGTACTTC	CASSSPTGGYEQYF
TRBV6-5	TRBJ2-2	few	TRBD2	TGTGCCAGCCGCTTCGGGACTAGCGGGAATGGGGAGCTGTTTTTT	CASRFGTSGNGELFF
TRBV2	TRBJ2-2	once	.	TGTGCCGCCTTGAGCACCGGGGAGCTGTTTTTT	CAALSTGELFF
TRBV6-5	TRBJ2-5	.	.	TGTGCCAGCAGTACGGGTAGCGGTTTGGAGACCCAGTACTTC	CASSTGSGLETQYF
TRBV5-4	TRBJ1-1	.	.	TGTGCCAGCAGCTTACCGGGACAAGGCGACACTGAAGCTTTCTTT	CASSLPGQGDTEAFF
TRBV4-1	TRBJ1-6	once	.	TGCGCCAGCAGCCAAGGGTATGAGCGTGGGGCTTCACCCCTCCACTTT	CASSQGYERGASPLHF
TRBV28	TRBJ1-1	.	TRBD1	TGTGCCAGCCGACAGGGAAACACTGAAGCTTTCTTT	CASRQGNTEAFF
TRBV6-1	TRBJ2-5	.	.	TGTGCCAGCAGTGATCGTAGGGGGTCGGTAAATAGAGAGACCCAGTACTTC	CASSDRRGSVNRETQYF
TRBV25-1	TRBJ1-1	.	TRBD1	TGTGCCAGCAGTGAACGGTTCAGGGGGCACACTGAAGCTTTCTTT	CASSERFRGHTEAFF
TRBV3-1/TRBV3-2	TRBJ1-4	.	TRBD1	TGTGCCAGCAGCCAAATGGGGACAGATAATGAAAAACTGTTTTTT	CASSQMGTDNEKLFF
TRBV5-1	TRBJ2-2	.	.	TGCGCCAGCAGGACGGTACAGGCGAACACCGGGGAGCTGTTTTTT	CASRTVQANTGELFF
TRBV7-8	TRBJ2-3	.	.	TGTGCCAGCAGATCGGGGGCAGATACGCAGTATTTT	CASRSGADTQYF
TRBV28	TRBJ1-5	.	.	TGTGCCAGCAGTCAGCCGGGGGGAAATCAGCCCCAGCATTTT	CASSQPGGNQPQHF
TRBV6-2/TRBV6-3	TRBJ2-4	.	.	TGTGCCAGCAGTAACGGAAACATTCAGTACTTC	CASSNGNIQYF
TRBV5-1	TRBJ2-2	.	TRBD1	TGCGCCAGCAGCCCCCCGGGACAGAAGACCGGGGAGCTGTTTTTT	CASSPPGQKTGELFF
TRBV11-2	TRBJ1-1	.	TRBD1	TGTGCCAGCAGGGGACAGTTGAACACTGAAGCTTTCTTT	CASRGQLNTEAFF
TRBV3-1/TRBV3-2	TRBJ2-2	.	TRBD2	TGTGCCAGCAGCCAGGCTAGCGGGGGTTACACCGGGGAGCTGTTTTTT	CASSQASGGYTGELFF
TRBV5-1	TRBJ2-2	.	TRBD1	TGCGCCAGCGCCGGGACAGCGAACACCGGGGAGCTGTTTTTT	CASAGTANTGELFF
TRBV28	TRBJ1-5	.	TRBD1	TGTGCCAGCAGTTTAAACCCGACAGGGGGGGATCAGCCCCAGCATTTT	CASSLNPTGGDQPQHF
TRBV28	TRBJ2-1	.	TRBD2	TGTGCCAGCATCCTCGCGGGACTAGAGTTCAATGAGCAGTTCTTC	CASILAGLEFNEQFF
TRBV7-2	TRBJ2-1	few	.	TGTGCCAGCAGCCCAAAGGACTCAGCCTACAATGAGCAGTTCTTC	CASSPKDSAYNEQFF
TRBV7-2	TRBJ1-4	.	.	TGTGCCAGCAGCTTAGTTTGGGGGCTGGATAATGAAAAACTGTTTTTT	CASSLVWGLDNEKLFF
TRBV29-1	TRBJ1-1	few	TRBD1	TGCAGCGTTGACGGGACAGACGAGACTGAAGCTTTCTTT	CSVDGTDETEAFF
TRBV7-8	TRBJ1-3	few	.	TGTGCCAGCAGCTTGTCAGGACTATACTCTGGAAACACCATATATTTT	CASSLSGLYSGNTIYF
TRBV24-1	TRBJ2-3	.	TRBD2	TGTGCCACCAGTGATTCTAGCGGGTCTTACACAGATACGCAGTATTTT	CATSDSSGSYTDTQYF